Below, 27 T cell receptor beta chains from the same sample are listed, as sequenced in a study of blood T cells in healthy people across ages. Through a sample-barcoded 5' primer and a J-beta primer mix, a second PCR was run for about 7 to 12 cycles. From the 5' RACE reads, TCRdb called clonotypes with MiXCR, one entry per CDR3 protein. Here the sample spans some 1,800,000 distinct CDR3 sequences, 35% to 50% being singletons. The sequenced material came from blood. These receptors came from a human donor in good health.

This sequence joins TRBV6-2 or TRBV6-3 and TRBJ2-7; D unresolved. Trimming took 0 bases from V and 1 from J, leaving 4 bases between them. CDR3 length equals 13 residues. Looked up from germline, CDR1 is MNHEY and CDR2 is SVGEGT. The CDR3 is CASSYSGSYEQYV. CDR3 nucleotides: TGTGCCAGCAGTTACTCAGGATCCTACGAGCAGTACGTC.

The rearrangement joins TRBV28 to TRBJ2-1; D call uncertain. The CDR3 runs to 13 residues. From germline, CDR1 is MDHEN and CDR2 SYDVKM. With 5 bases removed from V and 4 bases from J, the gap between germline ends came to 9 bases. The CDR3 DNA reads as TGTGCCAGCAGTATGATCAGTTACAATGAGCAGTTCTTC. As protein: CASSMISYNEQFF.

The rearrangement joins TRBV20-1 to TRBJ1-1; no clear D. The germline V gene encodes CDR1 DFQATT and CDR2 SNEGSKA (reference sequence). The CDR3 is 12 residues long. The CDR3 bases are TGCAGCGAAAAGTCCAAGGAGGTTGAAGCTTTCTTT. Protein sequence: CSEKSKEVEAFF.

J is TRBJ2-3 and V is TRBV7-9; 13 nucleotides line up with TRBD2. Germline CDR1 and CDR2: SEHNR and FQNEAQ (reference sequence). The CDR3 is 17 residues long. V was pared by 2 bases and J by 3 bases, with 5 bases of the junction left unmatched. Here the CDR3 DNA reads TGTGCCAGCAGCTTATGGAGACTAGCGGGGGGAACAGATACGCAGTATTTT. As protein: CASSLWRLAGGTDTQYF.

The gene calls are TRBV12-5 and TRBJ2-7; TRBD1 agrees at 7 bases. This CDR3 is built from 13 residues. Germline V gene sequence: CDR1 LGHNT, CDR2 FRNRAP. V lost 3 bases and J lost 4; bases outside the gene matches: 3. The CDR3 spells CASGFRDSYEQYF. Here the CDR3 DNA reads TGTGCTAGTGGTTTTCGGGACAGTTACGAGCAGTACTTC.

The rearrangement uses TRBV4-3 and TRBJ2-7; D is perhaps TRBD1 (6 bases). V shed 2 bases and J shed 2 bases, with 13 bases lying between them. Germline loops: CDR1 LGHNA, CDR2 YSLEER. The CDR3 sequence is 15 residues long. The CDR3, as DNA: TGCGCCAGCAGCCAAACGACAGGCTCTGCCTACGAGCAGTACTTC. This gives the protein CASSQTTGSAYEQYF.

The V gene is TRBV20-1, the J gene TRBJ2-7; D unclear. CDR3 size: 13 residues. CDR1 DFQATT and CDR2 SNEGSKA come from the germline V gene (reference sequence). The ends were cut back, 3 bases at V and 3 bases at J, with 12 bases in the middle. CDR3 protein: CSASTGESYEQYF. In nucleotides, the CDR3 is TGCAGTGCTAGTACTGGGGAAAGCTACGAGCAGTACTTC.

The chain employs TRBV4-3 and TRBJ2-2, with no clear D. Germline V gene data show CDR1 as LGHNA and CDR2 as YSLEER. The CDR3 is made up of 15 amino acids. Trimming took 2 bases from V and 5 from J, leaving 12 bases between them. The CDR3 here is CASSQLTDATGELFF. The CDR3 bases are TGCGCCAGCAGCCAACTTACGGACGCAACCGGGGAGCTGTTTTTT.

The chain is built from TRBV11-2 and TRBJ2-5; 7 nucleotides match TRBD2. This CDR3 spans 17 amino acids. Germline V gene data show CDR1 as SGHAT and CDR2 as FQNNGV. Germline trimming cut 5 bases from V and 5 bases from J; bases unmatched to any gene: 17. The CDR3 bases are TGTGCCAGCAGCCTTGGACTAGAGAGTGTCGGGCGGGAGACCCAGTACTTC. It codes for CASSLGLESVGRETQYF. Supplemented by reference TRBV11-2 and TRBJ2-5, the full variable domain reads EAGVAQSPRYKIIEKRQSVAFWCNPISGHATLYWYQQILGQGPKLLIQFQNNGVVDDSQLPKDRFSAERLKGVDSTLKIQPAKLEDSAVYLCASSLGLESVGRETQYFGPGTRLLVL.

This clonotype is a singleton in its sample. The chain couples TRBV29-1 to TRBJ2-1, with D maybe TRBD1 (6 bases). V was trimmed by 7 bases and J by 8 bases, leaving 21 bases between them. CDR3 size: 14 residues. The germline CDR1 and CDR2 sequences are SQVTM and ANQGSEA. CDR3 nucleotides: TGCAGCGCCGTCATCAGGGGTCTCGGCTATGAGCAGTTCTTC. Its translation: CSAVIRGLGYEQFF.

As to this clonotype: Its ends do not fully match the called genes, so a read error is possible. CDR3 in amino acids: CARSQLENGYNEQFF. The CDR3 region has the DNA TGTGCCCGCAGCCAACTGGAGAATGGCTACAATGAGCAGTTCTTC. The V call is TRBV5-6, the J call TRBJ2-1; D not certain. Germline V gene sequence: CDR1 SGHDT, CDR2 YYEEEE. The CDR3 spans 15 residues.

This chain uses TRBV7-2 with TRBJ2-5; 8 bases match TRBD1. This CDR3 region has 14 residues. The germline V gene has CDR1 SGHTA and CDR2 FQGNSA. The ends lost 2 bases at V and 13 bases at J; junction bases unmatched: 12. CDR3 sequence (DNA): TGTGCCAGCAGCTTATTTCCCGGCACTGACAGGGGGTACTTC. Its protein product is CASSLFPGTDRGYF.

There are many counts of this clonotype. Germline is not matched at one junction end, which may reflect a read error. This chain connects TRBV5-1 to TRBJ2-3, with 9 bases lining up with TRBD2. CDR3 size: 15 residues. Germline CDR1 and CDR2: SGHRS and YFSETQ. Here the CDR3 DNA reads TGTGCCAGCAGCTTAGCGGGGGTAAGCACAGATACGCAGTATTTT. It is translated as CASSLAGVSTDTQYF.

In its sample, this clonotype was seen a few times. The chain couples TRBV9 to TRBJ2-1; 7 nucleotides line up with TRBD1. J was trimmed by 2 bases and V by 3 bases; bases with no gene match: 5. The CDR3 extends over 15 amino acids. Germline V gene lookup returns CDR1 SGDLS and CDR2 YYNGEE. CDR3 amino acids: CASSARTGAYNEQFF. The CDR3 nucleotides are TGTGCCAGCAGCGCAAGGACAGGAGCCTACAATGAGCAGTTCTTC.

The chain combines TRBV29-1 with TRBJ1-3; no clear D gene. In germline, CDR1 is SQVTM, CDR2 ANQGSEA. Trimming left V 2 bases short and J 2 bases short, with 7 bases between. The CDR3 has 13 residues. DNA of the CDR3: TGCAGCGTTGAACCAGGAGCTGGAAACACCATATATTTT. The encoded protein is CSVEPGAGNTIYF.

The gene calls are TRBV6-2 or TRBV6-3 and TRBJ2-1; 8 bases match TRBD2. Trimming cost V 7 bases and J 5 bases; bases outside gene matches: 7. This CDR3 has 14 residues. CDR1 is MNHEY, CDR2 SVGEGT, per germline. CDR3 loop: CASKPGGTNNEQFF. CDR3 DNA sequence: TGTGCCAGCAAGCCGGGGGGGACTAACAATGAGCAGTTCTTC.

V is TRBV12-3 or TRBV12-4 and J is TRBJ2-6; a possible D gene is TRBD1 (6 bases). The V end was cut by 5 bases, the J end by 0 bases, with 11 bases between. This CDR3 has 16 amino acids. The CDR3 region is CASSVDRPSGANVLTF. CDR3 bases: TGTGCCAGCAGTGTGGACAGACCCTCTGGGGCCAACGTCCTGACTTTC.

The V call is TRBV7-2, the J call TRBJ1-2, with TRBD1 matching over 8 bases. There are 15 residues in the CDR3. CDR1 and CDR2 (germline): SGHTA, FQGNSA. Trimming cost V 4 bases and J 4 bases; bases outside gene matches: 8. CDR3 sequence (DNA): TGTGCCAGCAGCTCCCAAGGGACAGGATTCTATGGCTACACCTTC. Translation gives CASSSQGTGFYGYTF.

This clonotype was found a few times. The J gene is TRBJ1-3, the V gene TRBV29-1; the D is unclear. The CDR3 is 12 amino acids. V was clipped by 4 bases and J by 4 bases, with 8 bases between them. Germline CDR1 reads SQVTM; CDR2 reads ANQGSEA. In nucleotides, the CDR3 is TGCAGCGTTGCCTTTGGCGGAAACACCATATATTTT. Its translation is CSVAFGGNTIYF.

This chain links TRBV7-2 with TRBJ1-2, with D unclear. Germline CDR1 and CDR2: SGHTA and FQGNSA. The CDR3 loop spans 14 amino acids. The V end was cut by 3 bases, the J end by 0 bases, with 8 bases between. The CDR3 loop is CASSFYRTNYGYTF. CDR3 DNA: TGTGCCAGCAGCTTTTACCGGACTAACTATGGCTACACCTTC. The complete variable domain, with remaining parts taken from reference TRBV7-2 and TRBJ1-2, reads GAGVSQSPSNKVTEKGKDVELRCDPISGHTALYWYRQSLGQGLEFLIYFQGNSAPDKSGLPSDRFSAERTGGSVSTLTIQRTQQEDSAVYLCASSFYRTNYGYTFGSGTRLTVV.

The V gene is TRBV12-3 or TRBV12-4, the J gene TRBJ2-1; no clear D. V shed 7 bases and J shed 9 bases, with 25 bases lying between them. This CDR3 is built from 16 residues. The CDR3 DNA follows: TGTGCCAGCACCCCTCAACGAAGGGAAGAATCGGGTGAGCAGTTCTTC. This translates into CASTPQRREESGEQFF.

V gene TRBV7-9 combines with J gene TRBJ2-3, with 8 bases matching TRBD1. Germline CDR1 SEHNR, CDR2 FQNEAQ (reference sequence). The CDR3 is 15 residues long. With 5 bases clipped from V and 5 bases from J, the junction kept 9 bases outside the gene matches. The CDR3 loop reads CASSLPDRAEDTQYF. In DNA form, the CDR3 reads TGTGCCAGCAGCCTCCCGGACAGGGCGGAAGATACGCAGTATTTT.

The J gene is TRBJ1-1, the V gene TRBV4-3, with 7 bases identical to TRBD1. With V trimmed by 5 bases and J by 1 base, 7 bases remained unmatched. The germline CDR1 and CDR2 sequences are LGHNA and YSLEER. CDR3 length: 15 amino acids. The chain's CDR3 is CASSDTGARNTEAFF. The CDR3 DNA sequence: TGCGCCAGCAGCGACACAGGGGCGCGGAACACTGAAGCTTTCTTT.

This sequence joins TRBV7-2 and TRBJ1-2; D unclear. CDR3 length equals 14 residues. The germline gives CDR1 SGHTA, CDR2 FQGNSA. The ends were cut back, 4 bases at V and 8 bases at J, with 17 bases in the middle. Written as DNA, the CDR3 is TGTGCCAGCAGCTGGGGTCGAGGGTCTCGCGGCTACACCTTC. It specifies CASSWGRGSRGYTF.

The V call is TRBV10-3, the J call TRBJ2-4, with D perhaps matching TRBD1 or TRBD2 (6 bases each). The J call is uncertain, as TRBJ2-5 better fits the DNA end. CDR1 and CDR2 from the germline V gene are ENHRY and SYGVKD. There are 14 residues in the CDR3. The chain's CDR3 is CAISAGATVETQYF. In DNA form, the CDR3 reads TGTGCCATCAGTGCGGGGGCCACGGTCGAGACCCAGTACTTC.

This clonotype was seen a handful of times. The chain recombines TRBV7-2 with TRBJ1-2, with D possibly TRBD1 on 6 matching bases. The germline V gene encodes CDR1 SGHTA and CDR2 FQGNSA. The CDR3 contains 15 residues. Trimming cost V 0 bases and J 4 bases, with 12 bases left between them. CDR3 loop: CASSLATGNLYGYTF. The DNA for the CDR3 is TGTGCCAGCAGCTTAGCCACAGGGAACCTCTATGGCTACACCTTC.

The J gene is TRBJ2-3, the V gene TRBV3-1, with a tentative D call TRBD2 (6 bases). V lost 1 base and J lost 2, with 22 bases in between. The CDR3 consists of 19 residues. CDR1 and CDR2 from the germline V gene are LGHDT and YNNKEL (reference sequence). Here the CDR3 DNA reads TGTGCCAGCAGCCAAGCTCTTATTCTTAGGGCGGGGAACACAGATACGCAGTATTTT. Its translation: CASSQALILRAGNTDTQYF.